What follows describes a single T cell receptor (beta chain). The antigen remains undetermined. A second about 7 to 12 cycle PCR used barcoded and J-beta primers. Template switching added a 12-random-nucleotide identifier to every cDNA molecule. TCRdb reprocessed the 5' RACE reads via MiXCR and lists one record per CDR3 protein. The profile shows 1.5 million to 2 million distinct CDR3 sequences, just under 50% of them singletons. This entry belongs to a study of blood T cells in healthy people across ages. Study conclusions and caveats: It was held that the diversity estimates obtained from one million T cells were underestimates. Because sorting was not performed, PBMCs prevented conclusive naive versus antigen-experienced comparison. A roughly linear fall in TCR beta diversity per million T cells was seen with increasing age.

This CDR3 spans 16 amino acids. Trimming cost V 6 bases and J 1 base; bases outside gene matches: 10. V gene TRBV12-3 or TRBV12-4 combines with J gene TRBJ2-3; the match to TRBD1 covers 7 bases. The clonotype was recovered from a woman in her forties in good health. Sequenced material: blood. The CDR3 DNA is TGTGCCAGCAGACCATACAGGGGTCTGGGCACAGATACGCAGTATTTT. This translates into CASRPYRGLGTDTQYF.